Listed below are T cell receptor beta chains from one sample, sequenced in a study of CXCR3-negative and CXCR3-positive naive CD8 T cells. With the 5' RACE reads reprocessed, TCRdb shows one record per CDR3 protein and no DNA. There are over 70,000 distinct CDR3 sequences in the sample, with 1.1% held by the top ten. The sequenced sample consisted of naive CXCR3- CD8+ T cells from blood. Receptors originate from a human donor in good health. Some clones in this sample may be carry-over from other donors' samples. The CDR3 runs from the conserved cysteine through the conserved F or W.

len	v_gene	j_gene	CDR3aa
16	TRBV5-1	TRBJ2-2	CASSLEASGNTGELFF
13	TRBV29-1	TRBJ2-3	CSVENRDTDTQYF
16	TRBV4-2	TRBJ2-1	CASSQDPLAGYDEQFF
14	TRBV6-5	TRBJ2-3	CASSYLVGTDTQYF
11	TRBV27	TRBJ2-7	CASSLGYEQYF
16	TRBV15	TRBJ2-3	CATSRDRGRGTDTQYF
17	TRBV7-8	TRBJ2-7	CASSPNVWDSTFVEQYF
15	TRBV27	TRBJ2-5	CASSLSFGSQETQYF
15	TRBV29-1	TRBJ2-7	CSVEEAQGASYEQYF
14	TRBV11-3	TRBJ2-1	CATKKESLGDEQFF
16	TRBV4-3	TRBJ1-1	CASSQDDSSSNTEAFF
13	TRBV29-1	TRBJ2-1	CSVGTGTDNEQFF
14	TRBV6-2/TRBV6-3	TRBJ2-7	CASSISSGAYEQYF
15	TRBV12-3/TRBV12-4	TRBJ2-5	CASSFIVEAKETQYF
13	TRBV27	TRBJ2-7	CASTGGSSYEQYF
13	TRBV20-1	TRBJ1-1	CSATISENTEAFF
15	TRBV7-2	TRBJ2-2	CASSSRATNTGELFF
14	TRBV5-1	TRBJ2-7	CASSLGTGVYEQYF
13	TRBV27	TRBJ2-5	CASSDRDQETQYF
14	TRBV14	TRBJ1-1	CASSQVGAGVEAFF
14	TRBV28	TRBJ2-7	CASSRTGRVYEQYF
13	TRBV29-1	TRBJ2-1	CSVEEGAGNEQFF
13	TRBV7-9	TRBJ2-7	CASSLAGDYEQYF